This passage covers 2 T cell receptor beta chains from one sample sequenced in a study of shared clonotypes between healthy human individuals. Using immunoSEQ multiplex PCR, the repertoire was profiled, and TCRdb retains in-frame clones only, with some absent. The sample lists about 1.5 million clones, 98% occurring once. Sample: naive CD4+ T cells sorted from blood. The subset denotes: CD45RA+ positively selected. These receptors were obtained from a man in his thirties or forties in good health.

The chain couples TRBV14 to TRBJ1-1, with 9 bases that match TRBD1. The CDR3 runs to 13 residues. CDR1 is SGHDN and CDR2 is FVKESK in the germline V gene. Trimming removed 3 bases from V and 5 bases from J; junction bases left unmatched: 1. CDR3 DNA: TGTGCCAGCAGCCAGGGACAGGGTACTGAAGCTTTCTTT. Protein sequence: CASSQGQGTEAFF.

This sequence joins TRBV20-1 and TRBJ2-1; the D is unclear. V was clipped by 8 bases and J by 8 bases, with 10 bases between them. CDR1 and CDR2 (germline): DFQATT, SNEGSKA (reference sequence). This CDR3 is built from 10 residues. CDR3 sequence reads: CSRGVDEQFF. The DNA of the CDR3 is TGCAGTCGTGGGGTCGATGAGCAGTTCTTC.